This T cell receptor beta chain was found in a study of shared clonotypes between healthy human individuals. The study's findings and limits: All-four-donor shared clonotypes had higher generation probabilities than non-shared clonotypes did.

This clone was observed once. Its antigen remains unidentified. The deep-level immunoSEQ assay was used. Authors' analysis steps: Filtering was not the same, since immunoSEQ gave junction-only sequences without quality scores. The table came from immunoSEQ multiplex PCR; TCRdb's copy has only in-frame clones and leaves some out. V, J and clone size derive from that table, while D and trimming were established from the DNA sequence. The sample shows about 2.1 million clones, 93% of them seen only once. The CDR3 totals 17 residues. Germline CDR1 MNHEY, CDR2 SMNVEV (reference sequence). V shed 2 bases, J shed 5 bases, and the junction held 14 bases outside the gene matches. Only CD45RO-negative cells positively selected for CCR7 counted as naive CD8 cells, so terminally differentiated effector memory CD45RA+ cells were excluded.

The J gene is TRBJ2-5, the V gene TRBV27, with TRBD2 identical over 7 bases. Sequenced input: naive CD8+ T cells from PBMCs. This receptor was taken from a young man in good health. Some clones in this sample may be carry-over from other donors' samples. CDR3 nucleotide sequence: TGTGCCAGCAGTTTAGGGCCCCGGGAGGCTCGGGTGGAGACCCAGTACTTC. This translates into CASSLGPREARVETQYF.